One and the same sample provided the 25 T cell receptor beta chains below, sequenced in a study of Graves' ophthalmopathy and Graves' hyperthyroidism. For repertoire sequencing, the TCR beta CDR3 regions were amplified from RNA transcripts. The library came from an HTBI-primed first-round RT-PCR and a second-round multiplex PCR. TCRdb itself ran the multiplex PCR reads through MiXCR, one entry per CDR3 protein. This sample has a few hundred thousand distinct CDR3 sequences, with about 16% found just once. Sequenced material: peripheral blood. The receptors were gathered from a woman between 18 and 30 years old with stable Graves' hyperthyroidism.

This clonotype was counted ten times or more. DNA of the CDR3: TGTGCCAGCAGTGTAGGAAACACCATATATTTT. Its translation: CASSVGNTIYF. The chain uses TRBV6-1 and TRBJ1-3; D not resolved. This CDR3 has 11 residues. CDR1 and CDR2 from the germline V gene are MNHNS and SASEGT. V was cut by 4 bases and J by 4 bases, with 2 bases left in between.

This clonotype was observed many times. The chain couples TRBV29-1 to TRBJ1-2; no clear D. This CDR3 contains 12 residues. V was cut by 2 bases and J by 5 bases, with 9 bases left in between. The germline V gene has CDR1 SQVTM and CDR2 ANQGSEA. This CDR3 is CSVESQPYGYTF. CDR3 nucleotides: TGCAGCGTTGAAAGTCAGCCTTATGGCTACACCTTC.

This clonotype came up many times. The V and J genes are TRBV2 and TRBJ2-2; TRBD1 matches 11 bases. V gave up 7 bases and J gave up 5 bases; unmatched junction bases: 9. CDR3 length equals 16 residues. The germline CDR1 and CDR2 sequences are SNHLY and FYNNEI. The CDR3 DNA reads TGTGCCAGCAAAGTCTCGGGACAGGGGGGGACCGGGGAGCTGTTTTTT. Its translation: CASKVSGQGGTGELFF.

This clonotype has a count of ten or more. The chain is built from TRBV6-1 and TRBJ2-1; 7 bases fit TRBD1. Germline V gene sequence: CDR1 MNHNS, CDR2 SASEGT. J gave up 2 bases and V 0 bases, and 4 bases lay outside the gene matches. There are 16 residues in the CDR3. The CDR3 bases are TGTGCCAGCAGTGAAGCTCCGACAGGGCCCTACAATGAGCAGTTCTTC. Translated, it gives CASSEAPTGPYNEQFF.

In its sample, this clonotype was seen many times. The chain joins TRBV5-1 to TRBJ1-2, with TRBD1 matching 9 bases. With 4 bases clipped from V and 6 bases from J, the junction kept 7 bases outside the gene matches. The CDR3 runs 14 residues. Germline V lookup: CDR1 SGHRS, CDR2 YFSETQ. For the CDR3, the DNA is TGCGCCAGCAGCGATACAGGGGGCGAACATGGCTACACCTTC. Its protein is CASSDTGGEHGYTF. Full variable domain (remainder filled in from reference TRBV5-1 and TRBJ1-2): KAGVTQTPRYLIKTRGQQVTLSCSPISGHRSVSWYQQTPGQGLQFLFEYFSETQRNKGNFPGRFSGRQFSNSRSEMNVSTLELGDSALYLCASSDTGGEHGYTFGSGTRLTVV.

In this sample, this clonotype turned up many times. The CDR3 is CATSDLGTSAGGELFF. The CDR3 coding sequence is TGTGCCACCAGTGATTTGGGCACTAGCGCGGGCGGGGAGCTGTTTTTT. This chain links TRBV24-1 with TRBJ2-2, with 7 bases lining up with TRBD2. The trim removed 0 bases at V and 7 bases at J, leaving 7 bases unmatched. Germline CDR1 reads KGHDR; CDR2 reads SFDVKD. The CDR3 extends over 16 amino acids.

This rearrangement joins TRBV2 to TRBJ2-2, with D perhaps matching TRBD2 (5 bases). Germline-derived CDR1 and CDR2 are SNHLY and FYNNEI. The CDR3 extends over 13 amino acids. V was pared by 9 bases and J by 5 bases, with 13 bases between. DNA of the CDR3: TGTGCCAGTGTTTGGACGGGGACCGGGGAGCTGTTTTTT. As protein: CASVWTGTGELFF.

This clonotype was detected many times. The V call is TRBV20-1, the J call TRBJ1-2; 7 bases align to TRBD1. The J segment lost 6 bases and the V segment lost 5 bases, leaving 3 bases of the junction unmatched. Germline V lookup: CDR1 DFQATT, CDR2 SNEGSKA (reference sequence). The CDR3 has 11 residues. Written as DNA, the CDR3 is TGCAGTGCTCCGACAGGGCATGGCTACACCTTC. Encoded protein: CSAPTGHGYTF.

This clonotype has a count of ten or more. The chain links TRBV2 to TRBJ2-7, with D possibly TRBD1 on 6 matching bases. V lost 6 bases and J lost 0, with 12 bases in between. This CDR3 has 14 amino acids. Germline values: CDR1 SNHLY, CDR2 FYNNEI. The CDR3 region is CASRTGFLSYEQYF. The CDR3 DNA reads as TGTGCCAGCAGGACAGGTTTTCTCTCCTACGAGCAGTACTTC.

This clonotype has a handful of counts. The chain recombines TRBV16 with TRBJ1-1; D might be TRBD1 (6 bases). CDR1 KGHSY and CDR2 FQNENV come from the germline V gene. Trimming stripped 4 bases from V and 7 bases from J, with 10 bases between. The CDR3 consists of 12 residues. CDR3 loop: CASSRIQGEAFF. Here the CDR3 DNA reads TGTGCCAGCAGCCGAATACAGGGTGAAGCTTTCTTT.

This clonotype was counted at least ten times. The V gene is TRBV18, the J gene TRBJ1-2, with TRBD1 matching 7 bases. The CDR3 is 16 amino acids. The V segment lost 3 bases and the J segment 1 base; nucleotides outside the gene matches: 8. Germline assignment: CDR1 KGHSH and CDR2 LQKENI. The CDR3 spells CASSPGPRDSNYGYTF. CDR3 bases: TGTGCCAGCTCACCCGGTCCAAGGGACAGTAACTATGGCTACACCTTC.

This sequence joins TRBV18 and TRBJ2-7, with TRBD2 matching over 13 bases. This CDR3 region has 15 residues. In germline, CDR1 is KGHSH, CDR2 LQKENI. Trimming cost V 5 bases and J 3 bases; bases outside gene matches: 4. The CDR3 is CASSSGLAGDYEQYF. The CDR3 DNA is TGTGCCAGCTCATCTGGACTAGCGGGGGACTACGAGCAGTACTTC.

V gene TRBV11-1 combines with J gene TRBJ1-2; no definite D call. The germline gives CDR1 SGHAT, CDR2 FQDESV (reference sequence). The CDR3 sequence is 14 residues long. The V and J ends lost 3 bases and 1 base respectively, with 9 bases between them. CDR3 in amino acids: CASSFPADNYGYTF. For the CDR3, the DNA is TGTGCCAGCAGCTTCCCGGCAGATAACTATGGCTACACCTTC. The entire variable domain, with the rest obtained from reference TRBV11-1 and TRBJ1-2, is as follows: EAEVAQSPRYKITEKSQAVAFWCDPISGHATLYWYRQILGQGPELLVQFQDESVVDDSQLPKDRFSAERLKGVDSTLKIQPAELGDSAMYLCASSFPADNYGYTFGSGTRLTVV.

For this clonotype: Being one base from a much bigger clone, this may be a read error. This sequence joins TRBV19 and TRBJ2-2; either TRBD1 or TRBD2 may supply D (5 bases each). Germline V gives CDR1 LNHDA, CDR2 SQIVND (reference sequence). This CDR3 spans 14 amino acids. The CDR3 region is CASSIGRATGELCF. As DNA, the CDR3 is TGTGCCAGTAGTATAGGCAGGGCTACCGGGGAGCTGTGTTTT. Supplemented by reference TRBV19 and TRBJ2-2, the full variable domain reads DGGITQSPKYLFRKEGQNVTLSCEQNLNHDAMYWYRQDPGQGLRLIYYSQIVNDFQKGDIAEGYSVSREKKESFPLTVTSAQKNPTAFYLCASSIGRATGELCFGEGSRLTVL.

This clonotype has a count of ten or more. This sequence joins TRBV20-1 and TRBJ2-2, with 10 bases lining up with TRBD1. Germline CDR1 reads DFQATT; CDR2 reads SNEGSKA (reference sequence). The CDR3 has 16 amino acids. V lost 0 bases, J lost 7 bases, and 8 bases stayed unmatched. This CDR3 is CSARDPTGGTGGELFF. CDR3 nucleotides: TGCAGTGCTAGAGACCCGACAGGGGGCACAGGCGGGGAGCTGTTTTTT.

This clonotype was observed at least ten times. The chain is built from TRBV12-3 or TRBV12-4 and TRBJ1-6; D gene ambiguous. The V end was cut by 8 bases, the J end by 9 bases, with 14 bases between. This CDR3 has 13 residues. The CDR3 DNA sequence: TGTGCCAGCCGTGCGCAATCCGGTTCACCCCTCCACTTT. As protein: CASRAQSGSPLHF.

This clonotype was found many times. V usage is TRBV20-1 and J usage is TRBJ2-7; D perhaps matches TRBD1 (6 bases). CDR3 size: 14 residues. Deletions cut 3 bases from V and 0 bases from J, with 12 bases between. Germline CDR1 is DFQATT and CDR2 is SNEGSKA (reference sequence). As DNA, the CDR3 is TGCAGTGCTAGGGGGTCGGACAGCTCCTACGAGCAGTACTTC. Its protein product is CSARGSDSSYEQYF.

This clonotype has a count of ten or more. The J gene is TRBJ1-2, the V gene TRBV20-1; 10 bases are shared with TRBD1. The CDR3 length is 14 residues. J was trimmed by 7 bases and V by 3 bases; bases with no gene match: 8. The germline CDR1 and CDR2 sequences are DFQATT and SNEGSKA (reference sequence). The CDR3 loop reads CSASATGGGLGYTF. The CDR3 DNA follows: TGCAGTGCTAGCGCGACAGGGGGCGGTCTTGGCTACACCTTC.

This clonotype was seen many times. This sequence joins TRBV2 and TRBJ1-5; possible D gene TRBD1, 5 bases. Germline V gene data show CDR1 as SNHLY and CDR2 as FYNNEI. V shed 8 bases and J shed 3 bases, with 11 bases lying between them. The CDR3 has 13 residues. The CDR3 DNA sequence: TGTGCCAGCCGGGACGGCACCAATCAGCCCCAGCATTTT. Translation: CASRDGTNQPQHF.

This clonotype has a count of ten or more. V is TRBV11-2 and J is TRBJ2-2, with a possible D match to TRBD1 (5 bases). Germline V CDR1 and CDR2: SGHAT, FQNNGV. The CDR3 runs 15 residues. Trimming shortened V by 6 bases and J by 7 bases, and 18 bases separated the two germline ends. The CDR3 is CASSSTKGHGGELFF. In DNA, the CDR3 is TGTGCCAGCAGTTCGACAAAGGGGCACGGCGGGGAGCTGTTTTTT.

The V gene is TRBV30, the J gene TRBJ2-5, with 15 bases identical to TRBD2. The CDR3 spans 17 residues. J gave up 5 bases and V 1 base, and 8 bases lay outside the gene matches. Per germline, CDR1 GTSNPN and CDR2 SVGIG (reference sequence). The CDR3 region has the DNA TGTGCCTGGAGTGGGGGACTAGCGGGAGGACTCCGGGAGACCCAGTACTTC. Translating gives CAWSGGLAGGLRETQYF.

This clonotype was recorded at least ten times. CDR3 DNA: TGTGCCAGCAGTTACTCTGGCCACAGGGCCTCTGAAGCTTTCTTT. Residues: CASSYSGHRASEAFF. The V and J genes are TRBV6-2 or TRBV6-3 and TRBJ1-1, with D possibly TRBD1 on 6 matching bases. Trimming removed 0 bases at V and 6 bases at J, with 14 bases between. This CDR3 contains 15 residues. The germline V gene encodes CDR1 MNHEY and CDR2 SVGEGT.

This clonotype was seen once. The CDR3 protein is CATSGKRNNYGYTF. CDR3 bases: TGTGCCACCAGTGGAAAAAGGAATAACTATGGCTACACCTTC. The chain is built from TRBV24-1 and TRBJ1-2; D is ambiguous. The CDR3 length is 14 residues. The V and J ends lost 5 bases and 1 base respectively, with 10 bases between them. The germline V gene encodes CDR1 KGHDR and CDR2 SFDVKD.

There are a few counts of this clonotype. The chain uses TRBV9 and TRBJ1-6, with 8 bases fitting TRBD1. The V gene end was trimmed by 3 bases and the J gene end by 1 base; junction bases not matched to a gene: 12. The CDR3 is 19 residues long. The germline CDR1 and CDR2 sequences are SGDLS and YYNGEE. The CDR3 nucleotides read TGTGCCAGCAGCGCCAGACAGGGGAGCGGTAGGTCCTATAATTCACCCCTCCACTTT. Residues: CASSARQGSGRSYNSPLHF. The full variable domain, completed using reference TRBV9 and TRBJ1-6, is DSGVTQTPKHLITATGQRVTLRCSPRSGDLSVYWYQQSLDQGLQFLIQYYNGEERAKGNILERFSAQQFPDLHSELNLSSLELGDSALYFCASSARQGSGRSYNSPLHFGNGTRLTVT.

This clonotype was picked up many times. This chain joins TRBV29-1 and TRBJ1-2; 9 bases align to TRBD1. CDR3 size: 17 residues. The germline V gene has CDR1 SQVTM and CDR2 ANQGSEA. V gave up 0 bases and J gave up 7 bases; unmatched junction bases: 15. CDR3 sequence: CSVEDLGRDRALSGYTF. CDR3 nucleotide sequence: TGCAGCGTTGAAGATCTGGGCCGGGACAGGGCACTATCTGGCTACACCTTC.